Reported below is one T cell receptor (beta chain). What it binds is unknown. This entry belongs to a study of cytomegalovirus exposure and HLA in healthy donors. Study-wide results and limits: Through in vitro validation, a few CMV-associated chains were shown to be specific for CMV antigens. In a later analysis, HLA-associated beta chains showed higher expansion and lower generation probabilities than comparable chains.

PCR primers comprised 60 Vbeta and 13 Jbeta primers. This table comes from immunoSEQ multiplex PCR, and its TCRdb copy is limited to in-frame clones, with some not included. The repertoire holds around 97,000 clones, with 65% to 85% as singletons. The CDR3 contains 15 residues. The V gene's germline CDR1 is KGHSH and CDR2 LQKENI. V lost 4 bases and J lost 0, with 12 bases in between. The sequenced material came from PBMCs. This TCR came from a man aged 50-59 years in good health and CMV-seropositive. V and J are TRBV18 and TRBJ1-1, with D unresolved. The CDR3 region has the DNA TGTGCCAGCTCACGAGGGAATGAGATGAACACTGAAGCTTTCTTT. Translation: CASSRGNEMNTEAFF. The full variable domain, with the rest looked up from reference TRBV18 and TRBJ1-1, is NAGVMQNPRHLVRRRGQEARLRCSPMKGHSHVYWYRQLPEEGLKFMVYLQKENIIDESGMPKERFSAEFPKEGPSILRIQQVVRGDSAAYFCASSRGNEMNTEAFFGQGTRLTVV.